This T cell receptor beta chain was captured by sequencing in a study of metastatic and nonmetastatic thyroid tumors. Study in general: Where malignant and benign thyroid patients were concerned, repertoires were compared across blood and tumor or nodule tissue.

Authors' methods: The authors used CDR3 differences across clinicopathological groups to build a distant-metastasis classifier for papillary thyroid cancer. Using MiXCR, TCRdb re-called clones from the PCR reads. TCRdb, not the authors, supplied the V and J calls. Altogether around 19,000 clones are present, 34% being singletons, with the ten largest covering over 8%. This CDR3 region has 13 residues. Unmatched junction bases numbered 5, after V lost 6 bases and J lost 1 base. The germline V gene has CDR1 DFQATT and CDR2 SNEGSKA (reference sequence). Study observations and caveats: In blood and tumor, TCR beta diversity was reportedly significantly higher in malignant thyroid tumors than in benign nodules.

Each patient went into thyroid surgery without having received any treatment. By its share, this clone is medium-sized (0.01 to 0.1%). Its matching antigen is unknown. The TCR sequence derives from a male donor with papillary thyroid cancer or a benign thyroid nodule (not recorded which). Some clones in this sample may be carry-over from other donors' samples. Sequencing used tumor tissue. The genes are TRBV20-1 and TRBJ1-1; 7 nucleotides align to TRBD1. For the CDR3, the DNA is TGCAGTGCCAGGAGGGGGCGGAACACTGAAGCTTTCTTT. Its protein product is CSARRGRNTEAFF.